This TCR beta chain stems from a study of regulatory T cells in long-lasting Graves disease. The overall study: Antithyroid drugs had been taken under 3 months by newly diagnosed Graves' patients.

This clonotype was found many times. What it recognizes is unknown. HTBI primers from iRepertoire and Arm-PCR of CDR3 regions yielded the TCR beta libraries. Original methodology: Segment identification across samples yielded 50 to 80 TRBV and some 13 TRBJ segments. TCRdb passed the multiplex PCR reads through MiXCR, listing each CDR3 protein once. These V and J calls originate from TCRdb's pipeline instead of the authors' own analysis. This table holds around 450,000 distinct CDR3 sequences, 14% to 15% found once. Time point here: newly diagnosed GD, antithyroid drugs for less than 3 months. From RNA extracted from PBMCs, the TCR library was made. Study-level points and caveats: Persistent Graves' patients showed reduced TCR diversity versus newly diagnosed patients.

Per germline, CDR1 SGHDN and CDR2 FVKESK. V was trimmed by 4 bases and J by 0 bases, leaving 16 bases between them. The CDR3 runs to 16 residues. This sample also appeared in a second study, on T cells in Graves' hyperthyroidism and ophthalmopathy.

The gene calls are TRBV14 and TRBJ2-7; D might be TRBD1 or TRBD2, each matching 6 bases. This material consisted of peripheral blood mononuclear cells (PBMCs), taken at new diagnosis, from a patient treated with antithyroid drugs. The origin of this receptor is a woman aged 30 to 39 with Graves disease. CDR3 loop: CASSLSEGHLSYEQYF. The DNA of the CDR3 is TGTGCCAGCAGCCTCTCGGAGGGACATCTCTCCTACGAGCAGTACTTC. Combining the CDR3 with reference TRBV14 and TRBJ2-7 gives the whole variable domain EAGVTQFPSHSVIEKGQTVTLRCDPISGHDNLYWYRRVMGKEIKFLLHFVKESKQDESGMPNNRFLAERTGGTYSTLKVQPAELEDSGVYFCASSLSEGHLSYEQYFGPGTRLTVT.